The present entry profiles one TCR beta chain with its context. The antigen is undetermined. Trimming took off 0 bases at V and 3 bases at J, with 9 bases between the two ends. Germline-derived CDR1 and CDR2 are SGHRS and YFSETQ. This CDR3 has 14 residues. This specimen belongs to a study of OX40 agonist ivuxolimab in advanced cancers. General study points: The mean number of expanded clones was higher in CD8+ T cells than in CD4+. Low normalized T-cell clonal expansion was additionally recorded for some nonresponders.

Assay: immunoSEQ multiplex PCR; the TCRdb copy retains only in-frame clones and omits some. The sample shows 60,000 to 95,000 clones, more than 75% of them seen only once. The sampling schedule covered blood at baseline, cycle 4 day 1, and cycle 7 day 1. The J gene is TRBJ1-1, the V gene TRBV5-1; D remains ambiguous. Specimen: CD4+ or CD8+ T cells sorted from blood, collected in a trial of the OX40 agonist ivuxolimab. This TCR was recovered from an adult with an advanced solid tumor such as melanoma, head and neck, liver or kidney cancer. In DNA, the CDR3 is TGCGCCAGCAGCTTGGAGTCGACGTACACTGAAGCTTTCTTT. Translation: CASSLESTYTEAFF.